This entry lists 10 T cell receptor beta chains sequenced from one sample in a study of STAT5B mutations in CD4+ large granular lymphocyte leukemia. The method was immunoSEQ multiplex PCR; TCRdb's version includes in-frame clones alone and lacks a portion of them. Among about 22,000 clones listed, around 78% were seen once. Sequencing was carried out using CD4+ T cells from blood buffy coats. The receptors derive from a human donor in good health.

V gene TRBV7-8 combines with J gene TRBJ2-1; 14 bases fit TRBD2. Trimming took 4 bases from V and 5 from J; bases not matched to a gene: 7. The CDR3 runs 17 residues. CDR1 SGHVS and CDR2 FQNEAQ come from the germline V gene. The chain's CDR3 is CASSSPGLAGVNNEQFF. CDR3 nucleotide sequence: TGTGCCAGCAGCTCGCCGGGACTAGCGGGGGTGAACAATGAGCAGTTCTTC.

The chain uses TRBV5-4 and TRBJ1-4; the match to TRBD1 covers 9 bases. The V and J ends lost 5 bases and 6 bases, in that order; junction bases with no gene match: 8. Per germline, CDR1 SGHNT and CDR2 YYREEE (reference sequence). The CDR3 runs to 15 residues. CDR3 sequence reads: CASSSTGGSYEKLFF. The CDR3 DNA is TGTGCCAGCAGTTCCACAGGGGGCTCGTATGAAAAACTGTTTTTT.

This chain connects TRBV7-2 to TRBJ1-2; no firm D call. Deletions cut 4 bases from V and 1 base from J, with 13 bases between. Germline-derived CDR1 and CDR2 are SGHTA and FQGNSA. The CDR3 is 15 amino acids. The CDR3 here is CASSSTEDHNYGYTF. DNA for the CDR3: TGTGCCAGCAGCTCGACCGAGGACCATAACTATGGCTACACCTTC.

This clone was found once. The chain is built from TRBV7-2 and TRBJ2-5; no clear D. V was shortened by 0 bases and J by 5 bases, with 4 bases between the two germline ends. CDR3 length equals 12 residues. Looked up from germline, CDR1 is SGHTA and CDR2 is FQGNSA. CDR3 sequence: CASSLAGETQYF. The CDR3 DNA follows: TGTGCCAGCAGCTTAGCGGGCGAGACCCAGTACTTC. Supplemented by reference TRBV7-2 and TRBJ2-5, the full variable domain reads GAGVSQSPSNKVTEKGKDVELRCDPISGHTALYWYRQSLGQGLEFLIYFQGNSAPDKSGLPSDRFSAERTGGSVSTLTIQRTQQEDSAVYLCASSLAGETQYFGPGTRLLVL.

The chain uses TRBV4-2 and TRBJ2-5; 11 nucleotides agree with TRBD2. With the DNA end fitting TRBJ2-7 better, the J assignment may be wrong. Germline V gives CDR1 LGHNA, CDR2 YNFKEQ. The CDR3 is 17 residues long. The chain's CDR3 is CASSQGGLAGGAYEQYF. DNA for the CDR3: TGTGCCAGCAGCCAAGGTGGGCTAGCGGGGGGAGCCTACGAGCAGTACTTC.

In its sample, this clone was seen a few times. CDR3 DNA: TGTGCCACCACCGGACAGGGGAAAACAACTGCCTACGAGCAGTACTTC. It encodes CATTGQGKTTAYEQYF. The genes are TRBV28 and TRBJ2-7; 9 bases are shared with TRBD1. Germline CDR1 reads MDHEN; CDR2 reads SYDVKM. CDR3 size: 16 residues. V lost 10 bases and J lost 2; bases outside the gene matches: 15. Full variable domain (outside the CDR3, taken from reference TRBV28 and TRBJ2-7): DVKVTQSSRYLVKRTGEKVFLECVQDMDHENMFWYRQDPGLGLRLIYFSYDVKMKEKGDIPEGYSVSREKKERFSLILESASTNQTSMYLCATTGQGKTTAYEQYFGPGTRLTVT.

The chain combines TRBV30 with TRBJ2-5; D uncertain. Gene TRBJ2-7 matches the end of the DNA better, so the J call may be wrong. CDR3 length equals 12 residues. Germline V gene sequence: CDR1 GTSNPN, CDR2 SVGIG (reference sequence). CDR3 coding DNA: TGTGCCCCTCGGATCATAACCTACGAGCAGTACTTC. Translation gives CAPRIITYEQYF.

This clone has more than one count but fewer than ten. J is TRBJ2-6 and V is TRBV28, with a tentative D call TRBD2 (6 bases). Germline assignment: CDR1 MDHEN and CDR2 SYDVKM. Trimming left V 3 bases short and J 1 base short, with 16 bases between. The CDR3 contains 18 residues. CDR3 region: CASSLGRDFKSGANVLTF. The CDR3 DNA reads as TGTGCCAGCAGTTTGGGCAGGGACTTTAAATCTGGGGCCAACGTCCTGACTTTC.

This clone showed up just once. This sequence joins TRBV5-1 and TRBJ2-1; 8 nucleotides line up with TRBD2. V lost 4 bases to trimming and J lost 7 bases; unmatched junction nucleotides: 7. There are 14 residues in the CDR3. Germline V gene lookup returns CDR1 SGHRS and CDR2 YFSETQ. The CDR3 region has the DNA TGCGCCAGCAGCCGCGGGACGGGGGGGAATGAGCAGTTCTTC. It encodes CASSRGTGGNEQFF. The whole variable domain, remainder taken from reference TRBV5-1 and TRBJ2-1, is KAGVTQTPRYLIKTRGQQVTLSCSPISGHRSVSWYQQTPGQGLQFLFEYFSETQRNKGNFPGRFSGRQFSNSRSEMNVSTLELGDSALYLCASSRGTGGNEQFFGPGTRLTVL.

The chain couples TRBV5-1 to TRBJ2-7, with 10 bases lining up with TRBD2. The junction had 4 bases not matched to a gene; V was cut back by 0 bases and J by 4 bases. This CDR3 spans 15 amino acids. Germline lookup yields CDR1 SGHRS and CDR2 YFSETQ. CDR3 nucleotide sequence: TGCGCCAGCAGCTTGGCAGCGGGAGGGCTTTACGAGCAGTACTTC. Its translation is CASSLAAGGLYEQYF.